This T cell receptor (beta chain) comes out of a study of blood T cell repertoires in COVID-19. Here immunoSEQ multiplex PCR was the method, and the copy in TCRdb shows in-frame clones only, minus some. The sample holds almost 50,000 clones, under 95% seen once. Per germline, CDR1 LNHNV and CDR2 YYDKDF (reference sequence). The V segment lost 1 base and the J segment 0 bases; nucleotides outside the gene matches: 0. The CDR3 contains 15 residues. V is TRBV15 and J is TRBJ2-1; 7 bases fit TRBD1. Source material: peripheral blood. This receptor was identified in a human donor in a cohort sampled during active COVID-19. CDR3: CATSRGQGSYNEQFF. The CDR3 bases are TGTGCCACCAGCAGAGGACAGGGCTCCTACAATGAGCAGTTCTTC.